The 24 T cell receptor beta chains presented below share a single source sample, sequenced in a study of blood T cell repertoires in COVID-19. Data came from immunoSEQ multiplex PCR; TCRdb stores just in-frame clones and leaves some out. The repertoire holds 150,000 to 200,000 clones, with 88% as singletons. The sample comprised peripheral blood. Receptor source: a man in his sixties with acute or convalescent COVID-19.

Here the CDR3 reads CASRPAGGLEDTQYF. For the CDR3, the DNA is TGTGCCAGCAGACCGGCGGGGGGGCTTGAAGATACGCAGTATTTT. The gene calls are TRBV27 and TRBJ2-3; 9 bases map to TRBD2. Germline assignment: CDR1 MNHEY and CDR2 SMNVEV (reference sequence). This CDR3 spans 15 amino acids. Trimming removed 6 bases from V and 5 bases from J; junction bases left unmatched: 9.

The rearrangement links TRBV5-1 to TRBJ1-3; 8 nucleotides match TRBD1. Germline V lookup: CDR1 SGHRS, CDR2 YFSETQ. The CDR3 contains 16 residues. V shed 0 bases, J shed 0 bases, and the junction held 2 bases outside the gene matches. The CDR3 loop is CASSLDRGSSGNTIYF. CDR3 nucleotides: TGCGCCAGCAGCTTGGACAGGGGGTCCTCTGGAAACACCATATATTTT.

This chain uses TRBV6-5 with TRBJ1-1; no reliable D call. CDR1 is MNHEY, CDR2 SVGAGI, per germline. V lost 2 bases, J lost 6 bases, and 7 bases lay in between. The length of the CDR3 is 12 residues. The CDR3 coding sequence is TGTGCCAGCAGTTACCAGGAGGCTGAAGCTTTCTTT. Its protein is CASSYQEAEAFF.

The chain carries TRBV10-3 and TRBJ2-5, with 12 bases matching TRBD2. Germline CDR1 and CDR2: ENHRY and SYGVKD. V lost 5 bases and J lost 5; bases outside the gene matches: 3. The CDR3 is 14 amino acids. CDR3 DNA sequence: TGTGCCATCAGTCTTACTAGCGGGAGGGAGACCCAGTACTTC. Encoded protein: CAISLTSGRETQYF.

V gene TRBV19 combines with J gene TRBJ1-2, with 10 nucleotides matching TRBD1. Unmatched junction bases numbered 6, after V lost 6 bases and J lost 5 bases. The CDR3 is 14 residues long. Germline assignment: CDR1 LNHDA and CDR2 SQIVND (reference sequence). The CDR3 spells CASSLTGGSYGYTF. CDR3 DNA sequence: TGTGCCAGTAGCCTGACAGGGGGCTCTTATGGCTACACCTTC. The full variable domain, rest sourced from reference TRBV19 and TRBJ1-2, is DGGITQSPKYLFRKEGQNVTLSCEQNLNHDAMYWYRQDPGQGLRLIYYSQIVNDFQKGDIAEGYSVSREKKESFPLTVTSAQKNPTAFYLCASSLTGGSYGYTFGSGTRLTVV.

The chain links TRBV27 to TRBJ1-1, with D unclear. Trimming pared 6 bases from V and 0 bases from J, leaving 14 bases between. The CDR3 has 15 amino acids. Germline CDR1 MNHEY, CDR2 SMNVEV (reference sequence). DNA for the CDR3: TGTGCCAGCAGCTCCTGGGGAGTCTTGAACACTGAAGCTTTCTTT. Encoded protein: CASSSWGVLNTEAFF.

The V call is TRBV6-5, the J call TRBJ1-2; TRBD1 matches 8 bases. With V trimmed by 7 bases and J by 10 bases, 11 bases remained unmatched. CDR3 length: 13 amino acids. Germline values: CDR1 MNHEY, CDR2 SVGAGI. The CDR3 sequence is CASIGWTGLSYTF. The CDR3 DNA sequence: TGTGCCAGCATAGGGTGGACAGGGCTTTCCTACACCTTC.

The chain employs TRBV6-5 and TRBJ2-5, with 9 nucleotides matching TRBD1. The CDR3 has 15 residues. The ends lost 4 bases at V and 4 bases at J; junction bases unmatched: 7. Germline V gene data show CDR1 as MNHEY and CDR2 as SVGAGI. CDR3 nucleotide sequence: TGTGCCAGCAGTTCAGGACAGGGGAGGGGAGAGACCCAGTACTTC. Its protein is CASSSGQGRGETQYF.

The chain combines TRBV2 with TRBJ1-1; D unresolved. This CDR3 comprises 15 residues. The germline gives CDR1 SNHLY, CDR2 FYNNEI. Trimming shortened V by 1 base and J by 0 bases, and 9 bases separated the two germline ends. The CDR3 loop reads CASSEGRLLNTEAFF. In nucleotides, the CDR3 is TGTGCCAGCAGTGAAGGTCGACTTCTGAACACTGAAGCTTTCTTT.

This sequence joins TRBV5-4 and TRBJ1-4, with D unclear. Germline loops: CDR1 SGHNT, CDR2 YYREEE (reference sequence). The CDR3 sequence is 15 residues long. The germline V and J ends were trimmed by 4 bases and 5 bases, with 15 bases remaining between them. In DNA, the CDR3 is TGTGCCAGCAGCCCGACTCGTAACCCAAATGAAAAACTGTTTTTT. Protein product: CASSPTRNPNEKLFF.

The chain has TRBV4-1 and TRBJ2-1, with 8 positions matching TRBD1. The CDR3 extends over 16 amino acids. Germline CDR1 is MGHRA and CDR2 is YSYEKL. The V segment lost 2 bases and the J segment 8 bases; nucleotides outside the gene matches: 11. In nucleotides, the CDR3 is TGCGCCAGCAGCCAATCCTCGGACAGGGAGAGCGATGAGCAGTTCTTC. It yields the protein CASSQSSDRESDEQFF.

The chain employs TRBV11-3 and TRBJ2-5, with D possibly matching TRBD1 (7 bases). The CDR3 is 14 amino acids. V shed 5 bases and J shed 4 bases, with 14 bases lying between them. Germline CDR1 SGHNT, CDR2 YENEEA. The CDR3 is CASSQGGGGETQYF. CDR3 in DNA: TGTGCCAGCAGCCAGGGGGGAGGAGGAGAGACCCAGTACTTC. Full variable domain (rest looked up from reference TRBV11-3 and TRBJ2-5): EAGVVQSPRYKIIEKKQPVAFWCNPISGHNTLYWYLQNLGQGPELLIRYENEEAVDDSQLPKDRFSAERLKGVDSTLKIQPAELGDSAVYLCASSQGGGGETQYFGPGTRLLVL.

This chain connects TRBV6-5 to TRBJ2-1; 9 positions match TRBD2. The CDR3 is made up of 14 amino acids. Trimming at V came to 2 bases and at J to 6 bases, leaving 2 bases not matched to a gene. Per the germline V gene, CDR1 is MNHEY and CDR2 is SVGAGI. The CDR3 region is CASSYGGGGNEQFF. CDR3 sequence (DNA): TGTGCCAGCAGTTACGGCGGGGGGGGCAATGAGCAGTTCTTC.

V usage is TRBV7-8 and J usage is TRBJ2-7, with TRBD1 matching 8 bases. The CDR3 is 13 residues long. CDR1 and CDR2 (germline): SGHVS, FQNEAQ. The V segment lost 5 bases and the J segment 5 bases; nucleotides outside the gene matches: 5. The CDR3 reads CASSTGQVDEQYV. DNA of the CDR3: TGTGCCAGCAGCACGGGACAGGTCGACGAGCAGTACGTC.

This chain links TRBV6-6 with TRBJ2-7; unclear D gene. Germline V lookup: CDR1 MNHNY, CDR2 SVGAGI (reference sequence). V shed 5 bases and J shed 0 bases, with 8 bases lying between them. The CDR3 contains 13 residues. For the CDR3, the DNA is TGTGCCAGCAGTCCCCGAGGCTCCTACGAGCAGTACGTC. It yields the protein CASSPRGSYEQYV.

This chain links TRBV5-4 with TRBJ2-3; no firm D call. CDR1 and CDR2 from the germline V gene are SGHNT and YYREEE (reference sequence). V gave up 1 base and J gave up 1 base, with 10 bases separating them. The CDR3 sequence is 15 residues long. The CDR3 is CASSLPGSGTDTQYF. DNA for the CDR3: TGTGCCAGCAGCTTGCCCGGGTCGGGCACAGATACGCAGTATTTT.

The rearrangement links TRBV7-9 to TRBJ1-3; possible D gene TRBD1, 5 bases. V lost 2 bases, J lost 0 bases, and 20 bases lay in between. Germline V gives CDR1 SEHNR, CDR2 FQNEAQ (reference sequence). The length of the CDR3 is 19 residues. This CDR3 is CASSLRLAGPELSGNTIYF. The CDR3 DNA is TGTGCCAGCAGCTTAAGGTTGGCAGGGCCTGAACTCTCTGGAAACACCATATATTTT.

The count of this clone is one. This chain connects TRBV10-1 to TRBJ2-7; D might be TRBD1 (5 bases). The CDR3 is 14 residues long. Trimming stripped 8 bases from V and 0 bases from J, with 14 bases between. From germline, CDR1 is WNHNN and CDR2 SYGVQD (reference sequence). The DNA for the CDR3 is TGCGCCAGCCGTACAGGAGTCAGCTCCTACGAGCAGTACTTC. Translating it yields CASRTGVSSYEQYF.

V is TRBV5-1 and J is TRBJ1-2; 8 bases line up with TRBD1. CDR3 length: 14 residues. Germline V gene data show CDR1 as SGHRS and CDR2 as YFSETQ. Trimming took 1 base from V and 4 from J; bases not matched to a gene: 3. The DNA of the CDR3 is TGCGCCAGCAGCTTGCAGGGGGCGCGCTATGGCTACACCTTC. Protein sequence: CASSLQGARYGYTF.

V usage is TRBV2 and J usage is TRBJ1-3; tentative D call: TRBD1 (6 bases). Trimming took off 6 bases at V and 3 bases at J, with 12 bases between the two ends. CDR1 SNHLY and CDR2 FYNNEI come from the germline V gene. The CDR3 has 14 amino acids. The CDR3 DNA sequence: TGTGCCAGCAGAGAAAGGGGGGGTGGAAACACCATATATTTT. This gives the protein CASRERGGGNTIYF.

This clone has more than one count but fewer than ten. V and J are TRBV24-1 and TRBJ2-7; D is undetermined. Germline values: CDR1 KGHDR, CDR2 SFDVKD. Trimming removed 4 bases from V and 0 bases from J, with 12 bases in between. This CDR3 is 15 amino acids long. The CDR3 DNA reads TGTGCCACCAGTGACCCACAGAGTCTCTCCTACGAGCAGTACTTC. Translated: CATSDPQSLSYEQYF.

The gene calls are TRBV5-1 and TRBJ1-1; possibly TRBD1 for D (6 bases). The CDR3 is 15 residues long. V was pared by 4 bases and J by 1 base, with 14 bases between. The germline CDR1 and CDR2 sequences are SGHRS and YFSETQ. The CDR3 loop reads CASSLTGKGNTEAFF. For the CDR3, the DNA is TGCGCCAGCAGCCTTACAGGGAAGGGGAACACTGAAGCTTTCTTT.

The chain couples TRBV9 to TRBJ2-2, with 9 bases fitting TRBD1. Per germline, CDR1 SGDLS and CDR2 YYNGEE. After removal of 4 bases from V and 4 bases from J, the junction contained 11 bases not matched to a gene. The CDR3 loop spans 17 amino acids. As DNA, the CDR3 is TGTGCCAGCAGCCCCTCTTTACAGGGGGCTAGCACCGGGGAGCTGTTTTTT. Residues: CASSPSLQGASTGELFF.

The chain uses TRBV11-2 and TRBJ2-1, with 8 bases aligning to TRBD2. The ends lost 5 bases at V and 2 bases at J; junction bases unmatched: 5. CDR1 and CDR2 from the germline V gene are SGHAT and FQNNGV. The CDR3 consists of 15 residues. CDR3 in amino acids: CASSPRLATYNEQFF. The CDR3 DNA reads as TGTGCCAGCAGCCCCCGACTAGCGACCTACAATGAGCAGTTCTTC.